In this sample, the clone carrying this T cell receptor (beta chain) turned up once. Germline CDR1 is MNHNY and CDR2 is SVGAGI (reference sequence). The CDR3 covers 17 residues. The V segment lost 5 bases and the J segment 3 bases; nucleotides outside the gene matches: 7. Per the original data handling: Estimation of nucleated cell counts was performed using reference gene primer amplification. The method was immunoSEQ multiplex PCR; TCRdb's version includes in-frame clones alone and lacks a portion of them. V and J calls plus clone size are reproduced from that table; the DNA served to infer D and trimming. The sample contains about 350,000 clones, around 90% of which appear only once. The data were taken from a study of blood T cell repertoires in COVID-19. Turning to the study itself: Spain, Italy and the United States supplied samples that represented acute and convalescent COVID-19. T cells, B-cell-depleted T cells, or PBMCs supplied cDNA or gDNA.

The sequenced sample consisted of peripheral blood. The chain is built from TRBV6-6 and TRBJ2-2; 12 nucleotides match TRBD2. The source of this sequence is a woman between 18 and 30 years old who had recovered from COVID-19. In DNA, the CDR3 is TGTGCCAGCAGTCCCGGGACTAGCGGGTTTTACACCGGGGAGCTGTTTTTT. Protein sequence: CASSPGTSGFYTGELFF.